The rows below give T cell receptor beta chains drawn from one sample of a study of patients and donors after allogeneic stem cell transplantation. TCRdb reprocessed the RT-PCR reads via MiXCR and lists one record per CDR3 protein. Here the sample spans approximately 220,000 distinct CDR3 sequences, around 40% being singletons. The sample comprised blood, either unsorted or a sorted T cell fraction (not recorded which). These receptors came from a human donor who was either an allogeneic HSCT recipient or a stem cell or donor lymphocyte infusion donor (not recorded which). It is not recorded whose cells these are; they may come from a transplant donor. CDR3s include the opening cysteine and the closing phenylalanine or tryptophan. A D gene is named only where the DNA matches it firmly. Clone size is not always given. Where it is, it says once, few, many or a class for expanded clones.

d_call	clone_size	v_call	j_call	cdr3_nt	cdr3_aa
-	-	TRBV2	TRBJ2-7	TGTGCCACCAACCCGTTGGCCGAGGGCGAGCAGTACTTC	CATNPLAEGEQYF
-	few	TRBV6-5	TRBJ2-5	TGTGCCAGCAGTTTGCGCAGCCGGGTGGCCCAGTACTTC	CASSLRSRVAQYF
-	-	TRBV5-1	TRBJ2-7	TGCGCCAGCAGCTTGGGCTTTCTTAAGCGTCGAGACCGGAGCTCCTACGAGCAGTACTTC	CASSLGFLKRRDRSSYEQYF
-	-	TRBV5-1	TRBJ2-2	TGCGCCAGCAGCTACCTCATGGAGGGTCCGAACACCGGGGAGCTGTTTTTT	CASSYLMEGPNTGELFF
-	few	TRBV12-3/TRBV12-4	TRBJ1-5	TGTGCCAGCAGTTGGGGGGCAGCTAGCAATCAGCCCCAGCATTTT	CASSWGAASNQPQHF
-	-	TRBV15	TRBJ2-7	TGTGCCACCAGCAGTGACTTCTACGAGCAGTACTTC	CATSSDFYEQYF
-	-	TRBV2	TRBJ1-2	TGTGCCAGCAGTGACGGAATCTATGGCTACACCTTC	CASSDGIYGYTF
TRBD2	-	TRBV12-3/TRBV12-4	TRBJ2-1	TGTGCCAGCAGTATCCTTCTTAGCGGGGGAGATGAGCAGTTCTTC	CASSILLSGGDEQFF
TRBD1	few	TRBV18	TRBJ1-2	TGTGCCAGCTCACTGTCAGGGGGCGCGGGCTACACCTTC	CASSLSGGAGYTF
-	-	TRBV20-1	TRBJ1-1	TGCAGTGCTGGGAAAGAAACTGAAGCTTTCTTT	CSAGKETEAFF
TRBD1	few	TRBV6-5	TRBJ2-7	TGTGCCAGCAGTTACTCACACAGGGGTAGGGAGCAGTACTTC	CASSYSHRGREQYF
-	once	TRBV5-1	TRBJ2-3	TGCGCCAGCAGCTTGGCCGGCGGCGGGGTGCTCACAGATACGCAGTATTTT	CASSLAGGGVLTDTQYF
-	few	TRBV27	TRBJ1-5	TGTGCCAGCAGTTTATTCAATGCGGTTTTTTGGACGGGCAATCAGCCCCAGCATTTT	CASSLFNAVFWTGNQPQHF
TRBD2	-	TRBV20-1	TRBJ2-7	TGCAGTGCTAGTGATTATGCTAGCGGGGGTTTGTCCTACGAGCAGTACTTC	CSASDYASGGLSYEQYF